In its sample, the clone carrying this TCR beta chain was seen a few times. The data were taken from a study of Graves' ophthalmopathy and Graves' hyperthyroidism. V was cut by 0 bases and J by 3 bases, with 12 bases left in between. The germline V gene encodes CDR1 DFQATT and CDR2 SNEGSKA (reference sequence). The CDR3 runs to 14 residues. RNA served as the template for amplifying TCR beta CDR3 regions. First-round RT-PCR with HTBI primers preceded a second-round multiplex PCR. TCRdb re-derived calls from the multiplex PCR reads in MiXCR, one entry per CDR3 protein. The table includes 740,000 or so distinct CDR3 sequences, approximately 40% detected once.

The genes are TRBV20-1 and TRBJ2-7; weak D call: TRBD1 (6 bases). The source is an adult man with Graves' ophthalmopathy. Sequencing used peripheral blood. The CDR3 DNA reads TGCAGTGCTAGAGACAGGGGCTTTTTCTACGAGCAGTACTTC. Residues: CSARDRGFFYEQYF.